This TCR beta chain was recovered during a study of molecular identifiers for immune sequencing clone quantification. TCRdb used MiXCR to reprocess the PCR reads, holding one entry per CDR3 protein. The sample consists of some 590,000 distinct CDR3 sequences, less than 30% of them appearing once. The CDR3 spans 16 residues. After removal of 4 bases from V and 1 base from J, the junction contained 9 bases not matched to a gene. The source of this sequence is a human donor in good health. Some libraries in this study had Jurkat cell RNA spiked in. The specimen sequenced was naive CD8+ T cells from blood, with Jurkat cell RNA spiked in. Subset meaning: FACS-sorted CD8+CD4-CCR7+CD45RA+ naive T cells. The chain joins TRBV12-3 or TRBV12-4 to TRBJ2-5; 7 nucleotides line up with TRBD1. CDR3 sequence: CASSSPPTGVQETQYF. CDR3 DNA sequence: TGTGCCAGCAGTTCTCCGCCCACAGGGGTCCAAGAGACCCAGTACTTC.